A single sample is the source of the 4 T cell receptor beta chains below, sequenced in a study of T-cell memory formation after mild COVID-19. TCRdb re-called the 5' RACE reads through MiXCR, storing one row per CDR3 protein. The data contain approximately 270,000 distinct CDR3 sequences, around 16% of them seen just once; the ten biggest clones take up roughly 25%. What was sequenced was PBMCs or a T cell subset sorted from them (not recorded which). The receptors here all came from a man younger than 35 who had mild COVID-19 (a few samples of this study predate the infection). Cell type and time point are not known.

The V call is TRBV11-2, the J call TRBJ2-6; 9 nucleotides agree with TRBD1. This CDR3 is built from 16 residues. Per the germline V gene, CDR1 is SGHAT and CDR2 is FQNNGV. The junction had 2 bases not matched to a gene; V was cut back by 5 bases and J by 0 bases. The CDR3 loop reads CASSRDRDSGANVLTF. In DNA, the CDR3 is TGTGCCAGCAGCAGGGACAGGGACTCTGGGGCCAACGTCCTGACTTTC.

Remarks on this clonotype: One junction end does not reproduce the germline sequence, and a read error may be involved. The rearrangement links TRBV7-7 to TRBJ1-3; D is unclear. This CDR3 is 15 amino acids long. The germline V gene has CDR1 SSHAT and CDR2 FNYEAQ (reference sequence). Written as DNA, the CDR3 is TGTGCTAGCAGCTTAGACCCCCGCTCTGGAAACACCATATATTTT. Translating gives CASSLDPRSGNTIYF.

This chain uses TRBV7-2 with TRBJ1-6, with D hard to call. The CDR3 sequence is 17 residues long. The germline V gene has CDR1 SGHTA and CDR2 FQGNSA. Trimming cost V 4 bases and J 1 base, with 14 bases left between them. This chain's CDR3 is CASSSFRRRSYNSPLHF. In DNA, the CDR3 is TGTGCCAGCAGCTCCTTCAGGAGACGGTCCTATAATTCACCCCTCCACTTT.

The chain couples TRBV6-5 to TRBJ1-2; 11 bases are shared with TRBD1. Germline values: CDR1 MNHEY, CDR2 SVGAGI. After removal of 5 bases from V and 8 bases from J, the junction contained 10 bases not matched to a gene. CDR3 length: 15 residues. The DNA for the CDR3 is TGTGCCAGCAGTAGTGGACAGGGGGCGACCCTAGGCTACACCTTC. This gives the protein CASSSGQGATLGYTF.